The sequence of this T cell receptor (beta chain) was determined in a study of CD8 T cells in Susac syndrome. CDR3 length: 14 amino acids. Germline V lookup: CDR1 LGHNA, CDR2 YSLEER. J was trimmed by 5 bases and V by 4 bases; bases with no gene match: 3. Broader study findings: It was acknowledged in the study that its TCR sequencing and HLA analysis involved a relatively small number of individuals.

Random hexamers were used to reverse transcribe an amount of about 0.5 to 1 ug RNA. From the immunoSEQ multiplex PCR reads, TCRdb called clonotypes with MiXCR, one entry per CDR3 protein. The sample gives 210,000 or so distinct CDR3 sequences, roughly 92% of which show up once; roughly 0.13% is in the top ten. To note about this clonotype: The antigen is not known.

The V gene is TRBV4-3, the J gene TRBJ2-4; 9 bases map to TRBD2. The TCR comes from a human donor with multiple sclerosis. Sequencing was performed on CD8+ T cells from PBMCs. CDR3 sequence: CASSRTSAQNIQYF. The CDR3 coding sequence is TGCGCCAGCAGCCGGACTAGCGCACAAAACATTCAGTACTTC.